These 22 T cell receptor beta chains were all obtained from the same sample, sequenced in a study of blood T cell repertoires in COVID-19. Sequencing was performed with immunoSEQ multiplex PCR; in TCRdb, only in-frame clones are kept and a portion is missing. The table shows roughly 300,000 clones, with 80% to 90% occurring only once. Sequences were obtained from peripheral blood. Every receptor here comes from a woman aged 45-65 years who had recovered from COVID-19.

The chain is built from TRBV6-6 and TRBJ2-1, with TRBD2 matching 7 bases. The V gene's germline CDR1 is MNHNY and CDR2 SVGAGI (reference sequence). CDR3 length: 17 residues. J was trimmed by 5 bases and V by 5 bases; bases with no gene match: 15. Here the CDR3 reads CASSQLDSPSGDNEQFF. Here the CDR3 DNA reads TGTGCCAGCAGTCAGTTAGACTCGCCTAGCGGAGACAATGAGCAGTTCTTC.

This clone was seen once. V usage is TRBV19 and J usage is TRBJ1-1, with 10 bases aligning to TRBD1. The CDR3 runs 14 residues. V lost 4 bases and J lost 5; bases outside the gene matches: 4. The germline V gene has CDR1 LNHDA and CDR2 SQIVND (reference sequence). CDR3: CASSNRDRGTEAFF. The DNA for the CDR3 is TGTGCCAGTAGTAACCGGGACAGGGGAACTGAAGCTTTCTTT.

This chain connects TRBV5-6 to TRBJ2-7, with TRBD1 matching over 8 bases. With V trimmed by 0 bases and J by 6 bases, 2 bases remained unmatched. The CDR3 has 13 residues. Germline CDR1 reads SGHDT; CDR2 reads YYEEEE. The CDR3 DNA reads as TGTGCCAGCAGCTTGGGCAGGGGGCCCGAGCAGTACTTC. It encodes CASSLGRGPEQYF. Looking up the rest from reference TRBV5-6 and TRBJ2-7 gives the full variable domain: DAGVTQSPTHLIKTRGQQVTLRCSPKSGHDTVSWYQQALGQGPQFIFQYYEEEERQRGNFPDRFSGHQFPNYSSELNVNALLLGDSALYLCASSLGRGPEQYFGPGTRLTVT.

This rearrangement joins TRBV5-4 to TRBJ2-7, with a tentative D call TRBD2 (6 bases). Looked up from germline, CDR1 is SGHNT and CDR2 is YYREEE (reference sequence). Trimming removed 6 bases from V and 2 bases from J, with 27 bases in between. There are 18 residues in the CDR3. DNA for the CDR3: TGTGCCAGCACGGGGAGGTCAGCTGATGGTGGAGGGCCCTACGAGCAGTACTTC. Amino acids: CASTGRSADGGGPYEQYF. Together with reference TRBV5-4 and TRBJ2-7, the CDR3 gives the full variable domain: ETGVTQSPTHLIKTRGQQVTLRCSSQSGHNTVSWYQQALGQGPQFIFQYYREEENGRGNFPPRFSGLQFPNYSSELNVNALELDDSALYLCASTGRSADGGGPYEQYFGPGTRLTVT.

The CDR3 DNA sequence: TGTGCCAGCAGCTTGACCGGGGGGTCGTTCAGCCTCCAAGAGACCCAGTACTTC. Amino acids: CASSLTGGSFSLQETQYF. The gene calls are TRBV5-5 and TRBJ2-5, with 7 nucleotides matching TRBD2. Per the germline V gene, CDR1 is SGHKS and CDR2 is YYEKEE (reference sequence). This CDR3 contains 18 residues. V was pared by 1 base and J by 1 base, with 13 bases of the junction left unmatched.

The CDR3 protein is CASSLEGGFTYEQYF. DNA for the CDR3: TGTGCCAGCAGCTTAGAGGGAGGGTTTACCTACGAGCAGTACTTC. This chain uses TRBV7-2 with TRBJ2-7; 7 nucleotides match TRBD2. The germline gives CDR1 SGHTA, CDR2 FQGNSA. This CDR3 comprises 15 residues. V dropped 1 base and J dropped 2; count of bases not matched to a gene: 5. The full variable domain, its missing parts supplied by reference TRBV7-2 and TRBJ2-7, is GAGVSQSPSNKVTEKGKDVELRCDPISGHTALYWYRQSLGQGLEFLIYFQGNSAPDKSGLPSDRFSAERTGGSVSTLTIQRTQQEDSAVYLCASSLEGGFTYEQYFGPGTRLTVT.

The rearrangement joins TRBV3-1 (or the pseudogene TRBV3-2) to TRBJ1-4; D remains ambiguous. Germline-derived CDR1 and CDR2 are LGHDT and YNNKEL (reference sequence). The CDR3 covers 15 residues. The ends were cut back, 6 bases at V and 5 bases at J, with 16 bases in the middle. CDR3 in amino acids: CASSNLSSFNEKLFF. The CDR3 bases are TGTGCCAGCAGTAATCTTTCTAGCTTCAATGAAAAACTGTTTTTT.

The gene calls are TRBV7-8 and TRBJ2-1; 8 bases agree with TRBD2. CDR1 is SGHVS, CDR2 FQNEAQ, per germline. V trimming: 2 bases; J trimming: 0 bases; junction bases outside the gene matches: 9. This CDR3 spans 18 amino acids. CDR3 in amino acids: CASSLLGFSGASYNEQFF. CDR3 sequence (DNA): TGTGCCAGCAGCTTATTGGGGTTTAGCGGGGCCTCCTACAATGAGCAGTTCTTC. The full variable domain, in which reference TRBV7-8 and TRBJ2-1 provide the parts outside the CDR3, is GAGVSQSPRYKVAKRGQDVALRCDPISGHVSLFWYQQALGQGPEFLTYFQNEAQLDKSGLPSDRFFAERPEGSVSTLKIQRTQQEDSAVYLCASSLLGFSGASYNEQFFGPGTRLTVL.

The gene calls are TRBV12-3 or TRBV12-4 and TRBJ1-2; 7 bases line up with TRBD1. The V gene end was trimmed by 6 bases and the J gene end by 4 bases; junction bases not matched to a gene: 5. The CDR3 is 13 residues long. The CDR3 protein is CASRRGTVYGYTF. The CDR3, as DNA: TGTGCCAGCAGGAGAGGGACAGTCTATGGCTACACCTTC.

This chain connects TRBV28 to TRBJ1-5; D gene ambiguous. Germline-derived CDR1 and CDR2 are MDHEN and SYDVKM. The V gene lost 7 bases and the J gene lost 4 bases, with 17 bases spanning the gap. This CDR3 is built from 15 residues. The CDR3, as DNA: TGTGCCAGCATCCCCCCGGGGAACTGGAATCAGCCCCAGCATTTT. Its translation is CASIPPGNWNQPQHF.

V gene TRBV7-2 combines with J gene TRBJ2-5; TRBD1 agrees at 9 bases. The CDR3 sequence is 16 residues long. The V and J ends lost 5 bases and 2 bases, in that order; junction bases with no gene match: 9. Per the germline V gene, CDR1 is SGHTA and CDR2 is FQGNSA. Here the CDR3 DNA reads TGTGCCAGCAGCCACCGACAGGGGGTGATTCAAGAGACCCAGTACTTC. It specifies CASSHRQGVIQETQYF.

The rearrangement links TRBV5-6 to TRBJ1-5; 8 nucleotides match TRBD1. V dropped 4 bases and J dropped 0; count of bases not matched to a gene: 3. The length of the CDR3 is 15 residues. CDR1 is SGHDT, CDR2 YYEEEE, per germline. The CDR3 region is CASSRDRGSNQPQHF. The CDR3, as DNA: TGTGCCAGCAGCCGCGACAGGGGTAGCAATCAGCCCCAGCATTTT.

The CDR3 loop reads CAISESLATSSVYEQYF. The CDR3 coding sequence is TGTGCCATCAGTGAATCTCTAGCCACGAGCTCCGTCTACGAGCAGTACTTC. V usage is TRBV10-3 and J usage is TRBJ2-7; a weak D match, TRBD2 (5 bases). The CDR3 has 17 amino acids. In germline, CDR1 is ENHRY, CDR2 SYGVKD. V gave up 3 bases and J gave up 3 bases, with 21 bases separating them.

V gene TRBV5-5 combines with J gene TRBJ2-1; D is possibly TRBD2 (6 bases). Germline-derived CDR1 and CDR2 are SGHKS and YYEKEE (reference sequence). Trimming removed 4 bases at V and 10 bases at J, with 18 bases between. This CDR3 has 14 residues. The CDR3 protein is CASSHDLEGGEQFF. The CDR3 bases are TGTGCCAGCAGCCACGACTTGGAGGGTGGAGAGCAGTTCTTC.

The chain is built from TRBV10-3 and TRBJ1-1, with 10 bases identical to TRBD1. CDR3 size: 14 residues. J gave up 6 bases and V 2 bases, and 3 bases lay outside the gene matches. CDR1 and CDR2 (germline): ENHRY, SYGVKD. This chain's CDR3 is CAISEDRGRPEAFF. CDR3 sequence (DNA): TGTGCCATCAGTGAGGACAGGGGGCGTCCTGAAGCTTTCTTT.

This clone has just a few counts. The rearrangement links TRBV5-4 to TRBJ2-1; 10 nucleotides align to TRBD1. Per the germline V gene, CDR1 is SGHNT and CDR2 is YYREEE (reference sequence). The CDR3 is 15 residues long. The V and J ends lost 0 bases and 8 bases, in that order; junction bases with no gene match: 5. The CDR3 sequence is CASSLDLTGGDEQFF. The CDR3 nucleotides are TGTGCCAGCAGCTTGGATTTGACAGGGGGCGATGAGCAGTTCTTC. Complete variable domain (other parts from reference TRBV5-4 and TRBJ2-1): ETGVTQSPTHLIKTRGQQVTLRCSSQSGHNTVSWYQQALGQGPQFIFQYYREEENGRGNFPPRFSGLQFPNYSSELNVNALELDDSALYLCASSLDLTGGDEQFFGPGTRLTVL.

The CDR3 sequence: CASSWLAGLTDTQYF. CDR3 nucleotides: TGTGCCAGCAGTTGGCTAGCGGGATTGACAGATACGCAGTATTTT. The V call is TRBV5-6, the J call TRBJ2-3; 9 positions match TRBD2. V lost 5 bases to trimming and J lost 3 bases; unmatched junction nucleotides: 7. The CDR3 length is 15 residues. From germline, CDR1 is SGHDT and CDR2 YYEEEE.

The CDR3 region is CAISERRESTYGYTF. The CDR3 DNA sequence: TGTGCCATCAGTGAGCGGAGGGAGAGTACTTATGGCTACACCTTC. J is TRBJ1-2 and V is TRBV10-3, with no clear D. The CDR3 is 15 amino acids. CDR1 is ENHRY and CDR2 is SYGVKD in the germline V gene. Trimming stripped 2 bases from V and 5 bases from J, with 15 bases between.

This clone showed up just a few times. This chain links TRBV6-5 with TRBJ1-5; D unresolved. The germline V gene encodes CDR1 MNHEY and CDR2 SVGAGI. Between the trimmed V and J ends, which lost 0 bases and 15 bases, there was a span of 15 bases. This CDR3 is 13 amino acids long. Here the CDR3 reads CASSYSREGSPHF. CDR3 nucleotide sequence: TGTGCCAGCAGTTACTCCCGGGAGGGTTCACCGCATTTT.

The chain recombines TRBV9 with TRBJ2-7; a weak D match, TRBD1 (6 bases). CDR3 length: 14 amino acids. The ends were cut back, 0 bases at V and 3 bases at J, with 10 bases in the middle. CDR1 SGDLS and CDR2 YYNGEE come from the germline V gene. The CDR3 region is CASSVAPGVYEQYF. CDR3 DNA: TGTGCCAGCAGCGTAGCTCCAGGGGTCTACGAGCAGTACTTC.

The rearrangement links TRBV28 to TRBJ1-5; possibly TRBD1 for D (6 bases). This CDR3 comprises 15 residues. In germline, CDR1 is MDHEN, CDR2 SYDVKM. Trimming shortened V by 2 bases and J by 7 bases, and 15 bases separated the two germline ends. In DNA, the CDR3 is TGTGCCAGCAGTTTAGTGGTGGGGGCTGGGCAGCCCCAGCATTTT. Translated, it gives CASSLVVGAGQPQHF.

In this sample, this clone turned up once. The chain is built from TRBV3-1 (or the pseudogene TRBV3-2) and TRBJ1-1, with D possibly matching TRBD1 (6 bases). The V end lost 3 bases, the J end lost 8 bases, and 13 bases lay between the germline ends. Germline CDR1 is LGHDT and CDR2 is YNNKEL (reference sequence). This CDR3 region has 13 residues. DNA for the CDR3: TGTGCCAGCAGCCATTCGGACAGACCCGAAGCTTTCTTT. Its protein is CASSHSDRPEAFF.